This is a list of T cell receptor beta chains from one sample in a study of Ad26.COV2.S vaccination and SARS-CoV-2 variants. Data came from immunoSEQ multiplex PCR; TCRdb stores just in-frame clones and leaves some out. The sample gives 200,000 to 300,000 clones, around nine tenths of which show up once; approximately 11% is in the top ten. The material sequenced was peripheral blood, taken in a trial of Ad26.COV2.S vaccine versus placebo. The receptors were sampled from a person aged 18-65 years who received the Ad26.COV2.S COVID-19 vaccine or a placebo. Both conserved end residues are part of each CDR3. D genes are given only for firm matches. The size entry is marked missing in some rows and otherwise reads once, few, many or a size class.

D gene,clone size,J gene,V gene,CDR3 DNA,CDR3 protein
TRBD2,.,TRBJ2-5,TRBV30,TGTGCCTGGATTGGGGGGGGAGAGACCCAGTACTTC,CAWIGGGETQYF
.,.,TRBJ1-2,TRBV7-6,TGTGCCAGCAGCCCTCTATTCCGGGGGGACTATGGCTACACCTTC,CASSPLFRGDYGYTF
TRBD1,.,TRBJ2-7,TRBV7-9,TGTGCCAGCAGCCCCGCCGGGACAGGGGCGGGCGAGCAGTACTTC,CASSPAGTGAGEQYF
.,.,TRBJ1-1,TRBV6-1,TGTGCCAGCAATGAACCGGCCTCAAGAAACACTGAAGCTTTCTTT,CASNEPASRNTEAFF
TRBD1,.,TRBJ1-1,TRBV6-5,TGTGCCAGCAGCGCCAGACAGGGGAAAGGGACTGAAGCTTTCTTT,CASSARQGKGTEAFF
.,.,TRBJ1-1,TRBV19,TGTGCCAGTAGTATTGTGGGGTGGGCTGAAGCTTTCTTT,CASSIVGWAEAFF
.,.,TRBJ2-1,TRBV5-1,TGCGCCAGCAGCTTGGCCGGAGCGAGGGTCTCGAACAATGAGCAGTTCTTC,CASSLAGARVSNNEQFF
.,.,TRBJ2-7,TRBV28,TGTGCCAGCATCCCTTCCGGGGGAAACGAGCAGTACTTC,CASIPSGGNEQYF
TRBD1,.,TRBJ1-2,TRBV14,TGTGCCAGCAGCCAAGAAGGGATGACAGGGAGCTATGGCTACACCTTC,CASSQEGMTGSYGYTF
TRBD2,.,TRBJ2-7,TRBV27,TGTGCCAGCAGTTGGCAGACTAGCGGGAGCGGTGAGCAGTACTTC,CASSWQTSGSGEQYF
TRBD2,.,TRBJ2-2,TRBV7-9,TGTGCCAGCAGCTTAGCGCCTTTGGCGGGGGCCGGGGAGCTGTTTTTT,CASSLAPLAGAGELFF
.,.,TRBJ1-5,TRBV18,TGTGCCAGCTCACCTTCAGGGGGCAATCAGCCCCAGCATTTT,CASSPSGGNQPQHF
TRBD1,.,TRBJ2-1,TRBV4-3,TGCGCCAGCAGTATCACAGGGGGTTACAATGAGCAGTTCTTC,CASSITGGYNEQFF
.,.,TRBJ2-7,TRBV5-1,TGCGCCAGCAGCTCACCCCCTGGGGGGGAGCAGTACTTC,CASSSPPGGEQYF
TRBD1,.,TRBJ2-7,TRBV6-5,TGTGCCAGCAGTTACGGGACAGGGTTCGAGCAGTACTTC,CASSYGTGFEQYF
.,.,TRBJ1-2,TRBV6-5,TGTGCCAGCAGCCGTAACGTGGATAACTATGGCTACACCTTC,CASSRNVDNYGYTF
.,.,TRBJ2-3,TRBV28,TGTGCCAGCAAACTCCCGTCGGGGCAAGATACGCAGTATTTT,CASKLPSGQDTQYF
TRBD2,.,TRBJ2-2,TRBV25-1,TGTGCCAGCAGTGAATCGGCTAGCGGGAGTATTTTAACCGGGGAGCTGTTTTTT,CASSESASGSILTGELFF
.,.,TRBJ1-3,TRBV3-1/TRBV3-2,TGTGCCAGCAGCCCCAGCGGCACGGGAAACACCATATATTTT,CASSPSGTGNTIYF
TRBD2,.,TRBJ2-7,TRBV7-2,TGTGCCAGTAGCGGGGACAACTCCTACGAGCAGTACTTC,CASSGDNSYEQYF
.,.,TRBJ1-1,TRBV5-1,TGCGCCAGCAGAGTGACCCAGGAGGTGAACACTGAAGCTTTCTTT,CASRVTQEVNTEAFF
.,.,TRBJ1-6,TRBV30,TGTGCCTGGAACGGAGGTAACAATTCACCCCTCCACTTT,CAWNGGNNSPLHF
TRBD2,.,TRBJ2-5,TRBV7-6,TGTGCCAGCATCCTAGGCGGTAGCGGGGGGGCTGAGACCCAGTACTTC,CASILGGSGGAETQYF
.,.,TRBJ2-1,TRBV4-3,TGCGCCAGCAGCCAAGAAGGGGAGCCAGTAGCCAGCAATGAGCAGTTCTTC,CASSQEGEPVASNEQFF
TRBD1,.,TRBJ2-7,TRBV19,TGTGCCAGTAGCGCCGACAGGGCCAGGTTTAACGAGCAGTACTTC,CASSADRARFNEQYF
.,few,TRBJ2-7,TRBV7-6,TGTGCCAGCAGCTTAGGGTCAGGGGCGAGCTCCTACGAGCAGTACTTC,CASSLGSGASSYEQYF
.,.,TRBJ1-5,TRBV6-6,TGTGCCAGCAACCCACAAGGAAATCAGCCCCAGCATTTT,CASNPQGNQPQHF
TRBD2,.,TRBJ2-1,TRBV7-9,TGTGCCAGCAGCTTTAGCGGGGATTTAACCAATGAGCAGTTCTTC,CASSFSGDLTNEQFF
.,.,TRBJ2-7,TRBV27,TGTGCCAGCAGTTTTCTGCTTCCGACTGGGACCTACGAGCAGTACTTC,CASSFLLPTGTYEQYF
.,.,TRBJ2-5,TRBV19,TGTGCCAGTAGTATGGGCAGCCAAGAGACCCAGTACTTC,CASSMGSQETQYF
.,.,TRBJ1-1,TRBV5-4,TGTGCCAGCAGCAATCAGGCCATGAACACTGAAGCTTTCTTT,CASSNQAMNTEAFF
.,once,TRBJ1-2,TRBV10-3,TGTGCCATCAGTGATGACAGGAACTATGGCTACACCTTC,CAISDDRNYGYTF
.,.,TRBJ1-1,TRBV6-5,TGTGCCAGCACTCCCGAGGGGGGTATGACTGAAGCTTTCTTT,CASTPEGGMTEAFF
.,few,TRBJ1-1,TRBV29-1,TGCAGCGTTGCTGGACAGAACACTGAAGCTTTCTTT,CSVAGQNTEAFF
.,.,TRBJ1-4,TRBV30,TGTGCCTGGAGGGTTGAGGGAATAGCTAATGAAAAACTGTTTTTT,CAWRVEGIANEKLFF
.,few,TRBJ1-2,TRBV5-4,TGTGCCAGCAGCTTGGGGGGAACCGTTGGCTACACCTTC,CASSLGGTVGYTF
.,.,TRBJ1-2,TRBV4-1,TGCGCCAGCAGCCAAGATAGGGGGACGGGCTATGGCTACACCTTC,CASSQDRGTGYGYTF
.,.,TRBJ2-6,TRBV13,TGTGCCAGCAGCCCCAGGCTGAACTCTGGGGCCAACGTCCTGACTTTC,CASSPRLNSGANVLTF
.,.,TRBJ2-1,TRBV2,TGTGCCAGCAGCGCGGGTACTTATCGAGAGGAGCAGTTCTTC,CASSAGTYREEQFF
.,.,TRBJ1-2,TRBV3-1/TRBV3-2,TGTGCCAGCTCGAAAGATGCAGGCGGCTACACCTTC,CASSKDAGGYTF
TRBD2,.,TRBJ2-7,TRBV6-5,TGTGCCAGCAGTTACTCAGCGGGGGGCCCCTCCTACGAGCAGTACTTC,CASSYSAGGPSYEQYF
TRBD1,.,TRBJ2-1,TRBV15,TGTGCCACCAGCAGAGCCGGGACAGGGGTAAATGAGCAGTTCTTC,CATSRAGTGVNEQFF
TRBD1,.,TRBJ2-1,TRBV6-6,TGTGCCAGCAGTCGACAGGGGAATGAGCAGTTCTTC,CASSRQGNEQFF
.,.,TRBJ2-5,TRBV12-5,TGTGCTAGTGGTTTGGGTACGGAGACCCAGTACTTC,CASGLGTETQYF
.,few,TRBJ1-5,TRBV2,TGTGCCAGCAGTGAACTTGGGGCCAATCAGCCCCAGCATTTT,CASSELGANQPQHF
.,.,TRBJ2-5,TRBV15,TGTGCCACCAGCGGGGTCGGAGGTGAGGAGACCCAGTACTTC,CATSGVGGEETQYF
TRBD1,.,TRBJ1-5,TRBV11-2,TGTGCCAGCAGCTTGGACAGGGGAGATCAGCCCCAGCATTTT,CASSLDRGDQPQHF
.,.,TRBJ1-4,TRBV28,TGTGCCAGCACCTCCCTTGGCGGTCAAGCTAATGAAAAACTGTTTTTT,CASTSLGGQANEKLFF
.,.,TRBJ1-5,TRBV19,TGTGCCAGTAGTGGGAACAGCAAGGGATATAGCAATCAGCCCCAGCATTTT,CASSGNSKGYSNQPQHF
TRBD2,.,TRBJ2-5,TRBV3-1/TRBV3-2,TGTGCCAGCAGCCAAGGAATACTAGCGGGGGTTCAAGAGACCCAGTACTTC,CASSQGILAGVQETQYF
.,.,TRBJ1-5,TRBV5-8,TGTGCCAGCAGCGGAAGGGGAAGGTCTCAGCCCCAGCATTTT,CASSGRGRSQPQHF
.,.,TRBJ2-3,TRBV10-2,TGCGCCAGCACGGCAGGGGCGGCGGATACGCAGTATTTT,CASTAGAADTQYF
TRBD1,.,TRBJ2-7,TRBV28,TGTGCCAGCAGTTTCCCAGGGACAGGGGGCCACGAGCAGTACTTC,CASSFPGTGGHEQYF
.,.,TRBJ2-1,TRBV6-2/TRBV6-3,TGTGCCAGCAGTCCGACCGGATCGGCCGGCGGTTCCTACAATGAGCAGTTCTTC,CASSPTGSAGGSYNEQFF
.,once,TRBJ2-5,TRBV7-9,TGTGCCAGCAGCCATGCACAGGGTCGAATGGAGACCCAGTACTTC,CASSHAQGRMETQYF
.,.,TRBJ2-3,TRBV2,TGTGCCAGCAGTGGACTAGAGGGTACAGATACGCAGTATTTT,CASSGLEGTDTQYF
TRBD1,once,TRBJ2-7,TRBV19,TGTGCCAGTAGTGACCGGGACAGGGGAGCCTACGAGCAGTACTTC,CASSDRDRGAYEQYF
.,.,TRBJ2-6,TRBV11-2,TGTGCCAGCACGCCGGACAGCCGCTGGGGGGCCAACGTCCTGACTTTC,CASTPDSRWGANVLTF
TRBD1,.,TRBJ2-5,TRBV5-6,TGTGCCAGCAGCTTGGAAGGGACAGGGGAGACCCAGTACTTC,CASSLEGTGETQYF